This is a list of T cell receptor beta chains from one sample in a study of cytomegalovirus exposure and HLA in healthy donors. This table comes from immunoSEQ multiplex PCR, and its TCRdb copy is limited to in-frame clones, with some not included. Among 35,000 to 40,000 clones listed, roughly 76% were seen once. The sequenced material came from PBMCs. Receptors originate from a woman younger than 45 in good health and CMV-seropositive. CDR3s include the opening cysteine and the closing phenylalanine or tryptophan. A D gene is named only where the DNA matches it firmly. Not all rows give a size; the values are once, few, many and, for expanded clones, a class.

-	TRBJ1-1	TRBV5-4	-	14	CASSPRQMNTEAFF	TGTGCCAGCAGCCCCAGACAGATGAACACTGAAGCTTTCTTT
-	TRBJ1-2	TRBV7-9	-	12	CASSLDTGGYTF	TGTGCCAGCAGCTTAGACACAGGTGGCTACACCTTC
-	TRBJ2-7	TRBV18	TRBD1	15	CASSPGGHRGREQYF	TGTGCCAGCTCACCTGGGGGTCACAGGGGGCGCGAGCAGTACTTC
-	TRBJ2-7	TRBV2	TRBD1	14	CASSEQGASYEQYF	TGTGCCAGCAGTGAACAGGGGGCTAGCTACGAGCAGTACTTC
-	TRBJ2-7	TRBV2	-	11	CASSTGYEQYF	TGTGCCAGCAGTACAGGATACGAGCAGTACTTC
-	TRBJ2-7	TRBV5-1	TRBD2	16	CASSQTSGRDGHEQYF	TGCGCCAGCAGCCAAACTAGCGGGAGAGATGGCCACGAGCAGTACTTC
-	TRBJ2-7	TRBV30	-	12	CAWTQGQHEQYF	TGTGCCTGGACCCAAGGACAGCATGAGCAGTACTTC
-	TRBJ2-1	TRBV9	TRBD2	15	CASSAGAGGHNEQFF	TGTGCCAGCAGCGCCGGGGCGGGAGGGCACAATGAGCAGTTCTTC
-	TRBJ2-1	TRBV30	TRBD1	14	CAWSVRDRGNEQFF	TGTGCCTGGAGTGTACGAGACAGGGGCAATGAGCAGTTCTTC
-	TRBJ1-1	TRBV27	TRBD1	14	CASSFGQGNTEAFF	TGTGCCAGCAGTTTCGGACAGGGGAACACTGAAGCTTTCTTT
-	TRBJ1-1	TRBV4-1	-	15	CASSSTGFKNTEAFF	TGCGCCAGCAGCTCCACAGGATTCAAGAACACTGAAGCTTTCTTT
-	TRBJ1-2	TRBV20-1	-	11	CSARTHPGYTF	TGCAGTGCTAGAACTCATCCAGGCTACACCTTC
-	TRBJ2-7	TRBV5-4	-	13	CASSHQQLREQYF	TGTGCCAGCAGTCACCAACAATTAAGAGAGCAGTACTTC
-	TRBJ2-3	TRBV7-3	-	16	CASSQGVTPNTDTQYF	TGTGCCAGCTCCCAAGGAGTTACCCCGAACACAGATACGCAGTATTTT
-	TRBJ1-1	TRBV10-3	-	14	CAISDRGERTEAFF	TGTGCCATCAGTGACAGGGGTGAGCGCACTGAAGCTTTCTTT
-	TRBJ1-2	TRBV7-3	-	14	CASSLYAGAGGYTF	TGTGCCAGCAGCTTATATGCAGGGGCAGGTGGCTACACCTTC
-	TRBJ1-1	TRBV6-5	TRBD1	16	CASSYRTGRRDTEAFF	TGTGCCAGCAGTTACCGGACAGGGCGACGTGACACTGAAGCTTTCTTT
-	TRBJ1-5	TRBV11-2	-	12	CASSSQNQPQHF	TGTGCCAGCAGCTCCCAAAATCAGCCCCAGCATTTT
-	TRBJ2-3	TRBV30	-	11	CAWDGGYTQYF	TGTGCCTGGGATGGGGGCTATACGCAGTATTTT
once	TRBJ2-7	TRBV27	-	13	CASWGVGPSEQYF	TGTGCCAGCTGGGGGGTAGGCCCATCCGAGCAGTACTTC
few	TRBJ2-6	TRBV5-6	-	16	CASSLASGVGANVLTF	TGTGCCAGCAGCCTAGCCTCGGGGGTCGGGGCCAACGTCCTGACTTTC
-	TRBJ2-7	TRBV6-6	TRBD1	13	CASRWDRSYEQYF	TGTGCCAGCAGATGGGACAGGTCCTACGAGCAGTACTTC
-	TRBJ2-7	TRBV10-2	TRBD1	15	CASSESSGQGYEQYF	TGCGCCAGCAGTGAGTCGTCGGGACAGGGTTACGAGCAGTACTTC
-	TRBJ2-1	TRBV13	-	13	CASSLGEYNEQFF	TGTGCCAGCAGCTTAGGCGAGTACAATGAGCAGTTCTTC
-	TRBJ2-5	TRBV9	-	15	CASSVGMVNQETQYF	TGTGCCAGCAGCGTCGGGATGGTTAACCAAGAGACCCAGTACTTC
-	TRBJ2-5	TRBV18	TRBD2	17	CASSQMTSGGPKETQYF	TGTGCCAGCTCCCAGATGACTAGCGGGGGCCCTAAAGAGACCCAGTACTTC
-	TRBJ2-5	TRBV9	TRBD2	15	CASSAGTSGSQTQYF	TGTGCCAGCAGCGCCGGGACTAGCGGGAGTCAGACCCAGTACTTC